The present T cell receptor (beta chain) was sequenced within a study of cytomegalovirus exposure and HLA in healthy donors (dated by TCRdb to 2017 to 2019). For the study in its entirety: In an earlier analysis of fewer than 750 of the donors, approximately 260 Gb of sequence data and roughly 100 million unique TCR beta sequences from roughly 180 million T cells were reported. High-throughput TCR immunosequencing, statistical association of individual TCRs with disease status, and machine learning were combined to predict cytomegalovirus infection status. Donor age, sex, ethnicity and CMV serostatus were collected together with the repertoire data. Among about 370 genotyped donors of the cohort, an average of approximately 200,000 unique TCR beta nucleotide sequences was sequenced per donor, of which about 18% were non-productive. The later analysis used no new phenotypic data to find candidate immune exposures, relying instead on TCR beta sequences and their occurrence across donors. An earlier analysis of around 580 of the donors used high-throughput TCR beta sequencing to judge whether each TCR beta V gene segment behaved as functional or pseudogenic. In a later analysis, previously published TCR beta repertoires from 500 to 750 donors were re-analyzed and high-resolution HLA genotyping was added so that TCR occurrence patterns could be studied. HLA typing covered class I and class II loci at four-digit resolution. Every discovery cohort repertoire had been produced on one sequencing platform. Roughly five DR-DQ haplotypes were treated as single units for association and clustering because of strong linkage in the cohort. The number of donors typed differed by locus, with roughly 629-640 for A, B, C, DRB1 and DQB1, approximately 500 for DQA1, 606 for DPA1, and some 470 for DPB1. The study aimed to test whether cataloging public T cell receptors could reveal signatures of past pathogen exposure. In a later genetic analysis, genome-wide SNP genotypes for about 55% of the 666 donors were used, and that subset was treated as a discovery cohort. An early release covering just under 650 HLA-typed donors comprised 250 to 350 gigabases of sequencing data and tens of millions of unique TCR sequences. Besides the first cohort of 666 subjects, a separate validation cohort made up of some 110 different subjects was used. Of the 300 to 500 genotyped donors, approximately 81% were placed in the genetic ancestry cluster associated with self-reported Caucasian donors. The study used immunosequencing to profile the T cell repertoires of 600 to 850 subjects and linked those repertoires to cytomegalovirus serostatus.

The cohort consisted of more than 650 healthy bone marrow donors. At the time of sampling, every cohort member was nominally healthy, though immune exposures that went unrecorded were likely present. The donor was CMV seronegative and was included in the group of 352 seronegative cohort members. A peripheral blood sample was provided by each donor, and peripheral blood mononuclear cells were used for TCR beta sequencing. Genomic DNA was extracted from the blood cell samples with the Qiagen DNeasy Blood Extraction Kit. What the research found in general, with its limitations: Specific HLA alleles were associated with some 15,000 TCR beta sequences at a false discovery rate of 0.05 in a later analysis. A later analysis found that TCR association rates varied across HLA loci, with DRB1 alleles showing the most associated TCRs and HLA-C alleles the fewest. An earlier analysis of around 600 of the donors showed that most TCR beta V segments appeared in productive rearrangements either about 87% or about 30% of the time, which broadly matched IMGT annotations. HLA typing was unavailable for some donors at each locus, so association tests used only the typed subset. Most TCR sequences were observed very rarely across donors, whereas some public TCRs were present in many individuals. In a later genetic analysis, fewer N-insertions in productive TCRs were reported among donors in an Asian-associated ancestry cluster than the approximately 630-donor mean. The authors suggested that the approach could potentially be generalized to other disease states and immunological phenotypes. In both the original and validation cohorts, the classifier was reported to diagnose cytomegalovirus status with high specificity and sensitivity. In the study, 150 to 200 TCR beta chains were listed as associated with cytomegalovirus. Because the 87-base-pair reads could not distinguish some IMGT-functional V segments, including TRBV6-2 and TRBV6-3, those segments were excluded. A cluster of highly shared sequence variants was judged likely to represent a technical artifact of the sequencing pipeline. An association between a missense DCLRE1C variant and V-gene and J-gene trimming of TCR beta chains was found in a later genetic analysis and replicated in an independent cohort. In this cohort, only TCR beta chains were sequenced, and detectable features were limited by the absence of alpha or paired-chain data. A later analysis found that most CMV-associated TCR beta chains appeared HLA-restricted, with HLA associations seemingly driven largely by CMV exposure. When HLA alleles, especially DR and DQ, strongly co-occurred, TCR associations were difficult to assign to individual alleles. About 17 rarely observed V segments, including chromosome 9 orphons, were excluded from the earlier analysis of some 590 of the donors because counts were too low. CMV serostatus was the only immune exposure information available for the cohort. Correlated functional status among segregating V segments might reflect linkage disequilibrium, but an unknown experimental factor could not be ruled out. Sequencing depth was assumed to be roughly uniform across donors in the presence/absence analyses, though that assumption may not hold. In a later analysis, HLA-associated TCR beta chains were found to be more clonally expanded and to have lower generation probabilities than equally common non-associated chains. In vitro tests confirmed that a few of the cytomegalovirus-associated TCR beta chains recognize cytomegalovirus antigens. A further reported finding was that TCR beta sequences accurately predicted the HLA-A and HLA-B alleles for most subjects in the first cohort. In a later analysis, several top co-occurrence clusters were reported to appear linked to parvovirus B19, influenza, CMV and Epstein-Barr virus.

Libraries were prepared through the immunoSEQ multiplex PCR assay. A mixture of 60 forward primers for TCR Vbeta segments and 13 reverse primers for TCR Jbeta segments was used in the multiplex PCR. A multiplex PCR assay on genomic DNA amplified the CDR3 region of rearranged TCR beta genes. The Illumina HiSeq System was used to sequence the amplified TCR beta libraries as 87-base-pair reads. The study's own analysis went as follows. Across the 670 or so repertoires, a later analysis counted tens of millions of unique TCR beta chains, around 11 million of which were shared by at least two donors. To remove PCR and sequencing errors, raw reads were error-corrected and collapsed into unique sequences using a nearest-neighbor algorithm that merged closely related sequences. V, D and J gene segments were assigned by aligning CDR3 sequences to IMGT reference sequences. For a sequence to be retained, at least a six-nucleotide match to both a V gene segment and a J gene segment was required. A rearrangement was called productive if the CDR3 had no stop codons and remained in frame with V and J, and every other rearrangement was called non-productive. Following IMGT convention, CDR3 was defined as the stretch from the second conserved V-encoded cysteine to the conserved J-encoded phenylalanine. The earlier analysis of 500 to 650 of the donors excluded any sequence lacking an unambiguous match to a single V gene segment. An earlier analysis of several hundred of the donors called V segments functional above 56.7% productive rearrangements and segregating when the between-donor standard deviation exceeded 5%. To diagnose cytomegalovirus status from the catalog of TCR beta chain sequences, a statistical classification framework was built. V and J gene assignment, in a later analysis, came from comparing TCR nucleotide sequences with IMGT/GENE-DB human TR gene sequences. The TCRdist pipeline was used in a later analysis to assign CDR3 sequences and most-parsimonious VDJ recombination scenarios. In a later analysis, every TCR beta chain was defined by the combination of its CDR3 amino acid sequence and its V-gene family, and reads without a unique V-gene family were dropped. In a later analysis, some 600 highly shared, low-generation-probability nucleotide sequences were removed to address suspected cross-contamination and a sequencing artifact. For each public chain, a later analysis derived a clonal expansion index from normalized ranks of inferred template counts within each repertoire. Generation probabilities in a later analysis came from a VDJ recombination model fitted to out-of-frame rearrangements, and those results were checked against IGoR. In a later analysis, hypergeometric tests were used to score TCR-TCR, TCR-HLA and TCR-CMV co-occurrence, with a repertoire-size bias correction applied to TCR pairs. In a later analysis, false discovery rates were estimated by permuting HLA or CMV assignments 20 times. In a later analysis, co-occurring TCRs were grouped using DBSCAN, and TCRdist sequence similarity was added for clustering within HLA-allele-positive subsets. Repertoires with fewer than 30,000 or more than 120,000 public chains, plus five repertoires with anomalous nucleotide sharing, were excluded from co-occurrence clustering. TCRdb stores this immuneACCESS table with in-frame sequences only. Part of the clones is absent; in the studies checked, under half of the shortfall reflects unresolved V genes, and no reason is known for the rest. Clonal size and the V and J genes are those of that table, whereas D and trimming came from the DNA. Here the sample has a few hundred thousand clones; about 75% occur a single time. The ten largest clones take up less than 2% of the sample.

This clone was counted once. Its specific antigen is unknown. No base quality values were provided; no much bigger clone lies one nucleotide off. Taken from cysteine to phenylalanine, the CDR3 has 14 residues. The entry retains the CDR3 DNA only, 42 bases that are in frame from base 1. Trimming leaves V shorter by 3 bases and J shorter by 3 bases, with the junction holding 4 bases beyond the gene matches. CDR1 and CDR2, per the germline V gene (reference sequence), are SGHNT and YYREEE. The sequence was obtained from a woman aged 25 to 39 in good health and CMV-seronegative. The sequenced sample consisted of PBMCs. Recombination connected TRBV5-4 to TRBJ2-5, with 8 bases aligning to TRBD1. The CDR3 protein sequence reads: CASSSTGGKETQYF. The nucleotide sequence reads TGTGCCAGCAGCTCTACAGGGGGGAAAGAGACCCAGTACTTC. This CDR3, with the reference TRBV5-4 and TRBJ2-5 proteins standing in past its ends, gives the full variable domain ETGVTQSPTHLIKTRGQQVTLRCSSQSGHNTVSWYQQALGQGPQFIFQYYREEENGRGNFPPRFSGLQFPNYSSELNVNALELDDSALYLCASSSTGGKETQYFGPGTRLLVL.